Listed here are 17 T cell receptor beta chains from one sample, sequenced in a study of blood T cell repertoires in COVID-19. Profiling relied on immunoSEQ multiplex PCR, and the TCRdb table lists in-frame clones only, not all of them. The sample lists under 75,000 clones; roughly nine tenths were seen once. Input material: peripheral blood. Receptor source: a man aged 45 to 65 with acute or convalescent COVID-19.

The chain recombines TRBV6-2 or TRBV6-3 with TRBJ1-1; D unclear. The CDR3 covers 14 residues. CDR1 is MNHEY and CDR2 is SVGEGT in the germline V gene. Trimming took 4 bases from V and 2 from J, leaving 11 bases between them. The CDR3 reads CASSSLTRNTEAFF. For the CDR3, the DNA is TGTGCCAGCAGTTCCCTGACTCGAAACACTGAAGCTTTCTTT.

The chain joins TRBV6-5 to TRBJ1-1; no firm D call. CDR3 length equals 14 residues. The V gene lost 5 bases and the J gene lost 0 bases, with 10 bases spanning the gap. CDR1 MNHEY and CDR2 SVGAGI come from the germline V gene. CDR3 DNA sequence: TGTGCCAGCAGTAGCAAAAGATTGAACACTGAAGCTTTCTTT. Its translation: CASSSKRLNTEAFF.

The chain carries TRBV7-2 and TRBJ1-5; the D is unclear. From germline, CDR1 is SGHTA and CDR2 FQGNSA. The CDR3 length is 13 residues. Trimming stripped 4 bases from V and 5 bases from J, with 9 bases between. The CDR3 loop reads CASSSDPDQPQHF. The CDR3 DNA reads TGTGCCAGCAGCTCCGATCCGGATCAGCCCCAGCATTTT.

This chain's CDR3 is CASSLAGGPNYGYTF. The CDR3 DNA reads as TGTGCCAGCAGCTTGGCCGGGGGACCTAACTATGGCTACACCTTC. The V gene is TRBV5-5, the J gene TRBJ1-2; tentative D call: TRBD1 (5 bases). V gave up 0 bases and J gave up 0 bases, with 9 bases separating them. This CDR3 comprises 15 residues. Germline V gene data show CDR1 as SGHKS and CDR2 as YYEKEE (reference sequence). The full variable domain, completed using reference TRBV5-5 and TRBJ1-2, is DAGVTQSPTHLIKTRGQQVTLRCSPISGHKSVSWYQQVLGQGPQFIFQYYEKEERGRGNFPDRFSARQFPNYSSELNVNALLLGDSALYLCASSLAGGPNYGYTFGSGTRLTVV.

The chain employs TRBV28 and TRBJ1-2; 7 positions match TRBD1. V shed 6 bases, J shed 5 bases, and the junction held 9 bases outside the gene matches. CDR1 and CDR2 (germline): MDHEN, SYDVKM. CDR3 size: 14 residues. CDR3 sequence (DNA): TGTGCCAGCAGGCTACAGGGGATGGTGTATGGCTACACCTTC. Amino acid sequence: CASRLQGMVYGYTF.

The chain has TRBV28 and TRBJ2-3; no reliable D call. The ends were cut back, 4 bases at V and 6 bases at J, with 14 bases in the middle. Germline-derived CDR1 and CDR2 are MDHEN and SYDVKM. The CDR3 extends over 14 amino acids. The chain's CDR3 is CASSSAITGDTQYF. CDR3 DNA sequence: TGTGCCAGCAGTTCCGCGATCACCGGGGATACGCAGTATTTT.

The count of this clone is one. The V and J genes are TRBV4-3 and TRBJ2-2; D possibly corresponds to TRBD2 (6 bases). Germline CDR1 and CDR2: LGHNA and YSLEER. V was trimmed by 4 bases and J by 0 bases, leaving 9 bases between them. The CDR3 runs to 15 residues. CDR3 nucleotides: TGCGCCAGCAGCCGCGGGGCGACGAACACCGGGGAGCTGTTTTTT. Encoded protein: CASSRGATNTGELFF.

CDR3 protein: CATSSRAGAPYNEQFF. Written as DNA, the CDR3 is TGTGCCACCAGTTCCCGGGCGGGAGCCCCCTACAATGAGCAGTTCTTC. This chain uses TRBV24-1 with TRBJ2-1; 7 bases map to TRBD2. Trimming at V came to 6 bases and at J to 2 bases, leaving 9 bases not matched to a gene. The CDR3 totals 16 residues. Germline-derived CDR1 and CDR2 are KGHDR and SFDVKD.

This clone has a single count. Mismatch with germline at one junction end may stem from a read error. In nucleotides, the CDR3 is TGTGCCGGCAGCTTGGGGCACAACACCGGGGAGCTGTTTTTT. It translates to CAGSLGHNTGELFF. The chain has TRBV11-3 and TRBJ2-2, with D perhaps matching TRBD1 (5 bases). This CDR3 contains 14 residues. Germline V CDR1 and CDR2: SGHNT, YENEEA.

The chain has TRBV24-1 and TRBJ2-1, with TRBD2 as a possible D gene (6 bases). V was pared by 2 bases and J by 2 bases, with 9 bases between. Germline-derived CDR1 and CDR2 are KGHDR and SFDVKD. The CDR3 is 15 residues long. CDR3 sequence reads: CATSDYRTTYNEQFF. In DNA form, the CDR3 reads TGTGCCACCAGTGATTATCGGACTACCTACAATGAGCAGTTCTTC.

The chain is built from TRBV5-1 and TRBJ2-1, with D perhaps TRBD2 (6 bases). The CDR3 sequence is 15 residues long. Germline-derived CDR1 and CDR2 are SGHRS and YFSETQ. Trimming removed 0 bases from V and 1 base from J, with 8 bases in between. This CDR3 reads CASSLEAGSYNEQFF. The DNA for the CDR3 is TGCGCCAGCAGCTTGGAGGCGGGGTCCTACAATGAGCAGTTCTTC.

This chain links TRBV13 with TRBJ1-4; no reliable D call. The V and J ends lost 5 bases and 4 bases respectively, with 20 bases between them. From germline, CDR1 is PRHDT and CDR2 FYEKMQ (reference sequence). The CDR3 is 17 amino acids. CDR3 DNA: TGTGCCAGCAGCCAAAGGAAATTTGTGAACAGTAATGAAAAACTGTTTTTT. Translating gives CASSQRKFVNSNEKLFF.

Written as DNA, the CDR3 is TGTGCCACCCCACAGGACGCAATCTATGGCTACACCTTC. As protein: CATPQDAIYGYTF. This rearrangement joins TRBV7-9 to TRBJ1-2, with D perhaps TRBD1 (5 bases). The CDR3 loop spans 13 amino acids. With 10 bases removed from V and 4 bases from J, the gap between germline ends came to 16 bases. CDR1 and CDR2 from the germline V gene are SEHNR and FQNEAQ (reference sequence).

This clone is a singleton in its sample. The J gene is TRBJ1-1, the V gene TRBV10-3, with TRBD1 as a possible D gene (5 bases). CDR1 ENHRY and CDR2 SYGVKD come from the germline V gene. The germline V and J ends were trimmed by 4 bases and 1 base, with 7 bases remaining between them. This CDR3 is 13 amino acids long. This chain's CDR3 is CAISAGQNTEAFF. Here the CDR3 DNA reads TGTGCCATCAGTGCAGGACAGAACACTGAAGCTTTCTTT.

The chain recombines TRBV28 with TRBJ1-6; possibly TRBD1 for D (6 bases). This CDR3 contains 15 residues. V gave up 6 bases and J gave up 9 bases, with 18 bases separating them. Germline V gene lookup returns CDR1 MDHEN and CDR2 SYDVKM. The CDR3 bases are TGTGCCAGCAGCCCTTGGGGGGGGGCTCTTTCACCCCTCCACTTT. This gives the protein CASSPWGGALSPLHF.

The rearrangement uses TRBV3-1 (or the pseudogene TRBV3-2) and TRBJ1-4; TRBD1 might be the D (5 bases). Trimming pared 2 bases from V and 8 bases from J, leaving 12 bases between. The CDR3 loop spans 14 amino acids. Germline V gives CDR1 LGHDT, CDR2 YNNKEL (reference sequence). The CDR3 DNA reads TGTGCCAGCAGCCAACAGGGTTTCGGGGAAAAACTGTTTTTT. It codes for CASSQQGFGEKLFF.

This chain joins TRBV27 and TRBJ2-1; 13 bases match TRBD2. CDR3 size: 17 residues. The germline V gene encodes CDR1 MNHEY and CDR2 SMNVEV (reference sequence). V lost 5 bases and J lost 6; bases outside the gene matches: 10. The CDR3 sequence: CASSPILAGGLFNEQFF. CDR3 coding DNA: TGTGCCAGCAGTCCCATACTAGCGGGAGGGTTGTTCAATGAGCAGTTCTTC.